This section outlines one T cell receptor (beta chain) sequence together with its context. No antigen is known for it. The sample is drawn from a study of OX40 agonist ivuxolimab in advanced cancers. As for the study in general: A male proportion of under 90% was recorded, with mean age roughly 60 years and range roughly 23 to 79. Partial responses occurred in Three dose-escalation patients, one with hepatocellular carcinoma and two with cutaneous melanoma. Whole-study findings and limits: Low normalized clonal expansion also occurred in some nonresponding patients.

Germline values: CDR1 SGDLS, CDR2 YYNGEE. The ends were cut back, 3 bases at V and 7 bases at J, with 11 bases in the middle. This CDR3 region has 13 residues. Data came from immunoSEQ multiplex PCR; TCRdb stores just in-frame clones and leaves some out. The table includes under 85,000 clones, about 85% detected once. The sequence derives from an adult with an advanced solid tumor such as melanoma, head and neck, liver or kidney cancer. The specimen comprised CD4+ or CD8+ T cells sorted from blood, sampled in a trial of the OX40 agonist ivuxolimab. The chain recombines TRBV9 with TRBJ2-4, with D possibly being TRBD2 (5 bases). The CDR3, as DNA: TGTGCCAGCAGCGCCGCTCCGGGGAACATTCAGTACTTC. This encodes CASSAAPGNIQYF. The full variable domain, rest sourced from reference TRBV9 and TRBJ2-4, is DSGVTQTPKHLITATGQRVTLRCSPRSGDLSVYWYQQSLDQGLQFLIQYYNGEERAKGNILERFSAQQFPDLHSELNLSSLELGDSALYFCASSAAPGNIQYFGAGTRLSVL.